Listed below are T cell receptor beta chains from one sample, sequenced in a study of identical twins. TCRdb itself ran the 5' RACE reads through MiXCR, one entry per CDR3 protein. The sample lists approximately 600,000 distinct CDR3 sequences, about 7.6% occurring once. The same sample was also used in a study of yellow fever vaccine responses in identical twins.

The material sequenced was PBMCs. These TCRs come from a woman under 30 in good health. CDR3s leave out the opening cysteine and the closing phenylalanine or tryptophan. Each record gives: J gene, V gene, CDR3 protein.

>TRBJ2-1|TRBV7-2
ASSLVWASSYNEQF
>TRBJ2-1|TRBV4-2
ASSQDTAGGVNEQF
>TRBJ2-1|TRBV7-2
ASSLGLASHEQF
>TRBJ2-7|TRBV28
ASSLARLGLPPARGYEQY
>TRBJ2-3|TRBV28
ASSFQISTDTQY
>TRBJ1-1|TRBV7-2
ASSFWRAAEAF
>TRBJ2-5|TRBV20-1
SANSGVETQY
>TRBJ1-5|TRBV3-1
ASSQEVGGPQH
>TRBJ1-2|TRBV13
ASSRGGPNYGYT
>TRBJ2-4|TRBV5-1
ASSSNRGAKNIQY
>TRBJ1-3|TRBV4-1
ASSQGRQGELGNTIY
>TRBJ2-3|TRBV5-1
ASSRIDQAGTDTQY
>TRBJ1-1|TRBV2
ASSESEAF
>TRBJ2-2|TRBV27
ASSMGRLEGTGELF
>TRBJ1-5|TRBV21-1
ASSKKGPGNNQPQH
>TRBJ1-6|TRBV28
ASTVKEWGFDSPLH
>TRBJ1-1|TRBV9
ASSSDPGDTEAF
>TRBJ2-1|TRBV20-1
SARARDFSSYNEQF
>TRBJ1-1|TRBV5-1
ASSTGSGTEAF
>TRBJ2-2|TRBV5-1
ASSDRGGQSTGELF
>TRBJ1-1|TRBV7-6
ASSLDVGRAF
>TRBJ1-1|TRBV11-2
ASSLTITTEAF
>TRBJ2-6|TRBV4-1
ASSPPSGANVLT
>TRBJ2-5|TRBV7-7
ASSSTSLPETQY
>TRBJ1-4|TRBV29-1
SASGDSNEKLF
>TRBJ1-2|TRBV9
ASSVDISTDRGGNGYGYT
>TRBJ1-1|TRBV20-1
SANLGNTEAF
>TRBJ1-1|TRBV12-3/TRBV12-4
ASSWSGLTEAF
>TRBJ2-7|TRBV12-3/TRBV12-4
ASSLKGLYYEQY
>TRBJ2-5|TRBV20-1
SASRLQGYQETQY
>TRBJ2-7|TRBV20-1
SASRATGDYEQY
>TRBJ2-2|TRBV10-3
AIGGPGELF
>TRBJ2-1|TRBV12-3/TRBV12-4
ASSKLTAGDNEQF
>TRBJ1-1|TRBV28
ASSSATGFSTEAF
>TRBJ2-4|TRBV11-2
ASSLDGTRGGAKNIQY
>TRBJ1-2|TRBV5-1
ASATGAGDGYT
>TRBJ1-6|TRBV3-1
ASSQDWMSPLH
>TRBJ1-5|TRBV7-9
ASGQTNQPQH
>TRBJ2-7|TRBV27
ASSPRQGSNSGYSYEQY
>TRBJ2-1|TRBV5-1
ASSLGGGRVNEQF
>TRBJ2-3|TRBV20-1
SARRLPGPNFLSTDTQY
>TRBJ2-1|TRBV20-1
SAATAQGYNEQF
>TRBJ2-5|TRBV20-1
SARDSKGGETQY
>TRBJ2-5|TRBV20-1
SAEDRVEDWKETQY
>TRBJ2-7|TRBV20-1
SAREPGRRTDEQY